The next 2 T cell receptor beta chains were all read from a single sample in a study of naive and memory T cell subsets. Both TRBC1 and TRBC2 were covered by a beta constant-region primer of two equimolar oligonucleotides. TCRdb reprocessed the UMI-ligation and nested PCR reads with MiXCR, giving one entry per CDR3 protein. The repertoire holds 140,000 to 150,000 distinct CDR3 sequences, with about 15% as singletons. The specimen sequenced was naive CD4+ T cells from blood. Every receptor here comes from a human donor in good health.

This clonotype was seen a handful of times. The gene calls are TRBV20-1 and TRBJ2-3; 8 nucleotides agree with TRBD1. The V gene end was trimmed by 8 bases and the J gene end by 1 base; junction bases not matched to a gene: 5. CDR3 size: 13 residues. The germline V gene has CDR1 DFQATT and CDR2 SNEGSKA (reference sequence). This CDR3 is CSSETGGTDTQYF. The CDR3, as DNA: TGCAGTTCAGAGACAGGGGGCACAGATACGCAGTATTTT.

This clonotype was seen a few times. The CDR3 DNA reads as TGCAGTGCTAGAGTGACAGGGAATCAGCCCCAGCATTTT. Protein: CSARVTGNQPQHF. V and J are TRBV20-1 and TRBJ1-5; TRBD1 agrees at 7 bases. The V gene end was trimmed by 1 base and the J gene end by 4 bases; junction bases not matched to a gene: 1. Germline CDR1 DFQATT, CDR2 SNEGSKA (reference sequence). CDR3 length: 13 residues.